The 16 T cell receptor beta chains presented below share a single source sample, sequenced in a study of siplizumab effects on memory and regulatory T cells. Clones were sequenced by immunoSEQ multiplex PCR, and TCRdb holds only the in-frame ones, with some missing. In the table there are about 100,000 clones, approximately 91% of which are singletons. The sequencing input was non-Treg CD4+ T cells sorted from blood. These receptors all stem from a human donor in good health.

V is TRBV11-3 and J is TRBJ2-1; tentatively, D is TRBD1 (5 bases). Germline CDR1 is SGHNT and CDR2 is YENEEA. The CDR3 spans 11 residues. Trimming shortened V by 5 bases and J by 9 bases, and 8 bases separated the two germline ends. CDR3 coding DNA: TGTGCCAGCAGCCCAAGGGGTGAGCAGTTCTTC. Encoded protein: CASSPRGEQFF.

This chain uses TRBV11-3 with TRBJ1-5; D possibly corresponds to TRBD1 (5 bases). The germline V gene encodes CDR1 SGHNT and CDR2 YENEEA. V was pared by 1 base and J by 2 bases, with 9 bases between. The length of the CDR3 is 15 residues. The CDR3 DNA follows: TGTGCCAGCAGCTTAGGAGGGGAGGGCAATCAGCCCCAGCATTTT. Translated: CASSLGGEGNQPQHF.

The rearrangement uses TRBV28 and TRBJ2-7; possibly TRBD2 for D (5 bases). This CDR3 spans 14 amino acids. The V and J ends lost 4 bases and 1 base respectively, with 11 bases between them. CDR1 and CDR2 (germline): MDHEN, SYDVKM. In DNA form, the CDR3 reads TGTGCCAGCAGTTCACCGGGATCGTCCTACGAGCAGTACTTC. Protein: CASSSPGSSYEQYF.

This sequence joins TRBV5-1 and TRBJ2-5; 9 bases align to TRBD2. This CDR3 spans 17 amino acids. Germline assignment: CDR1 SGHRS and CDR2 YFSETQ. The junction had 8 bases not matched to a gene; V was cut back by 0 bases and J by 2 bases. The CDR3 protein is CASSLAGLAGIQETQYF. CDR3 bases: TGCGCCAGCAGCTTGGCCGGGCTAGCGGGAATACAAGAGACCCAGTACTTC.

The chain is built from TRBV4-2 and TRBJ2-1, with D possibly being TRBD2 (6 bases). Germline V gene lookup returns CDR1 LGHNA and CDR2 YNFKEQ. V was clipped by 2 bases and J by 5 bases, with 13 bases between them. CDR3 size: 15 residues. DNA for the CDR3: TGTGCCAGCAGCCAACTTAGCGGACTCGACAATGAGCAGTTCTTC. Its translation: CASSQLSGLDNEQFF.

For the CDR3, the DNA is TGTGCCAGCAGCTTAGGACTAGCAGGCACAGATACGCAGTATTTT. Translating it yields CASSLGLAGTDTQYF. V gene TRBV7-2 combines with J gene TRBJ2-3; 7 bases match TRBD2. V was pared by 1 base and J by 1 base, with 2 bases of the junction left unmatched. The CDR3 contains 15 residues. Germline CDR1 and CDR2: SGHTA and FQGNSA.

With regard to this clone: The junction differs from germline at one of its ends, possibly a read error. V and J are TRBV6-5 and TRBJ2-2; D is unclear. CDR3 length: 13 amino acids. Germline V gene data show CDR1 as MNHEY and CDR2 as SVGAGI. CDR3 in DNA: TGTGCCAGCCGTTACCAGTTCGCCGGGGAGCTGTTTTTT. Its protein product is CASRYQFAGELFF.

The chain recombines TRBV5-5 with TRBJ2-1; D not certain. CDR1 and CDR2 (germline): SGHKS, YYEKEE (reference sequence). The CDR3 has 11 amino acids. The V end was cut by 2 bases, the J end by 5 bases, with 2 bases between. The CDR3, as DNA: TGTGCCAGCAGCTTCCACAATGAGCAGTTCTTC. It translates to CASSFHNEQFF. Combining the CDR3 with reference TRBV5-5 and TRBJ2-1 gives the whole variable domain DAGVTQSPTHLIKTRGQQVTLRCSPISGHKSVSWYQQVLGQGPQFIFQYYEKEERGRGNFPDRFSARQFPNYSSELNVNALLLGDSALYLCASSFHNEQFFGPGTRLTVL.

The chain uses TRBV2 and TRBJ1-6, with TRBD1 matching 7 bases. With V trimmed by 4 bases and J by 7 bases, 4 bases remained unmatched. Germline values: CDR1 SNHLY, CDR2 FYNNEI. CDR3 length: 14 amino acids. The CDR3 DNA reads as TGTGCCAGCAGTGGACAGGGACCCAATTCACCCCTCCACTTT. Translating it yields CASSGQGPNSPLHF.

The V gene is TRBV15, the J gene TRBJ2-2, with a tentative D call TRBD1 (6 bases). Trimming pared 0 bases from V and 4 bases from J, leaving 15 bases between. From germline, CDR1 is LNHNV and CDR2 YYDKDF (reference sequence). The CDR3 runs to 17 residues. CDR3 nucleotides: TGTGCCACCAGCAGAGATATCGGTCAGGGGTCCACCGGGGAGCTGTTTTTT. The encoded protein is CATSRDIGQGSTGELFF. Drawing the rest from reference TRBV15 and TRBJ2-2, the complete variable domain is DAMVIQNPRYQVTQFGKPVTLSCSQTLNHNVMYWYQQKSSQAPKLLFHYYDKDFNNEADTPDNFQSRRPNTSFCFLDIRSPGLGDTAMYLCATSRDIGQGSTGELFFGEGSRLTVL.

The chain links TRBV2 to TRBJ2-6, with 8 bases fitting TRBD1. V was clipped by 6 bases and J by 12 bases; unmatched bases: 10. The CDR3 is made up of 14 amino acids. Looked up from germline, CDR1 is SNHLY and CDR2 is FYNNEI. CDR3 in amino acids: CASRSTGGTSVLTF. The CDR3 nucleotides read TGTGCCAGCAGATCCACAGGGGGTACTAGCGTCCTGACTTTC.

As regards this clone: Germline is not matched at one junction end, which may reflect a read error. The J gene is TRBJ2-2, the V gene TRBV7-7; 7 bases agree with TRBD2. Germline V lookup: CDR1 SSHAT, CDR2 FNYEAQ (reference sequence). There are 16 residues in the CDR3. The CDR3 is CASSSKTSRNTGELFF. For the CDR3, the DNA is TGTGCTAGCAGCTCGAAGACTAGCCGGAACACCGGGGAGCTGTTTTTT.

The CDR3 region is CASSYRTGDEKLFF. Written as DNA, the CDR3 is TGTGCCAGCAGCTACCGGACAGGGGATGAAAAACTGTTTTTT. The gene calls are TRBV11-3 and TRBJ1-4; 9 bases map to TRBD1. Trimming removed 4 bases from V and 6 bases from J; junction bases left unmatched: 3. This CDR3 contains 14 residues. The germline V gene has CDR1 SGHNT and CDR2 YENEEA.

This clone was detected only once. The chain combines TRBV7-8 with TRBJ2-5; the match to TRBD1 covers 8 bases. Germline-derived CDR1 and CDR2 are SGHVS and FQNEAQ. There are 14 residues in the CDR3. Trimming cost V 5 bases and J 2 bases; bases outside gene matches: 4. The CDR3 loop is CASSRQGIQETQYF. The CDR3 DNA reads TGTGCCAGCAGCCGACAGGGGATTCAAGAGACCCAGTACTTC.

This chain joins TRBV7-9 and TRBJ2-7, with 8 bases fitting TRBD1. The CDR3 contains 16 residues. CDR1 is SEHNR, CDR2 FQNEAQ, per germline (reference sequence). The J segment lost 3 bases and the V segment lost 6 bases, leaving 13 bases of the junction unmatched. CDR3 bases: TGTGCCAGCAGTCGTATCCGGGACAGGAAATACTACGAGCAGTACTTC. Amino acid sequence: CASSRIRDRKYYEQYF.

The chain carries TRBV18 and TRBJ2-1; D is uncertain. Trimming took 2 bases from V and 7 from J, leaving 12 bases between them. The CDR3 length is 14 residues. In germline, CDR1 is KGHSH, CDR2 LQKENI. The CDR3 loop reads CASSPKTTDNEQFF. CDR3 coding DNA: TGTGCCAGCTCACCAAAGACAACGGATAATGAGCAGTTCTTC.